This T cell receptor beta chain came from a study of tumor-infiltrating lymphocytes in primary liver carcinoma. Study in general: Subjects presented with primary liver carcinoma managed by surgical resection. Stage T1-T3 N0M0 tumors measured about 4.2 to 10 cm at most.

A constant-region primer primed TCR beta cDNA synthesis from 450 to 550 ng of total RNA. Sequencing libraries for TCR beta derived from three nested multiplex PCR rounds that used slightly modified ARM-PCR. Forward primers for TRBV1-TRBV30 and a C-beta reverse primer served the first two PCR rounds, at about 10 cycles each. TCRdb used MiXCR to reprocess the multiplex PCR reads, holding one entry per CDR3 protein. The sample holds about 300,000 distinct CDR3 sequences; 50% to 70% are singletons and the top ten take around 9.5%. In germline, CDR1 is SEHNR, CDR2 FQNEAQ (reference sequence). This CDR3 has 15 amino acids. J lost 5 bases, V lost 3 bases, and 6 bases had no gene match. Blood RNA was derived from unsorted whole blood, and germline DNA was extracted too.

This TCR came from a man aged 35-49 years with primary liver carcinoma and hepatitis B virus infection. The sample consisted of peripheral blood. This sequence joins TRBV7-9 and TRBJ1-1; 10 positions agree with TRBD1. The CDR3: CASSLTGGLGTEAFF. In DNA, the CDR3 is TGTGCCAGCAGCTTGACAGGGGGCTTGGGTACTGAAGCTTTCTTT.